The clone carrying this T cell receptor beta chain occurred a few times. The antigen remains unidentified. V gave up 5 bases and J gave up 5 bases; unmatched junction bases: 8. CDR3 length: 14 amino acids. CDR1 is SGHRS, CDR2 YFSETQ, per germline. A multiplex PCR was run with 60 Vbeta primers and 13 Jbeta primers. Only in-frame clones appear in the TCRdb table, and some are missing; sequencing was by immunoSEQ multiplex PCR. The repertoire holds about 160,000 clones, with about 85% as singletons. The sample originates from a study of cytomegalovirus exposure and HLA in healthy donors. General study findings and limits: Both high specificity and high sensitivity reportedly marked the classifier's diagnosis of cytomegalovirus status. Presence/absence analysis assumed near-uniform sequencing depth across donors. Rare TCR sequences predominated, though certain public TCRs were found in many donors. Several of the most significant clusters appeared linked to common viral pathogens, based on a later analysis.

Sequenced material: PBMCs. The clonotype originates from a man in his late teens or twenties in good health and CMV-seropositive. The V gene is TRBV5-1, the J gene TRBJ2-7; 9 bases line up with TRBD1. The CDR3 is CASRSGTGQNEQYF. DNA of the CDR3: TGCGCCAGCAGGTCCGGGACAGGGCAAAACGAGCAGTACTTC.